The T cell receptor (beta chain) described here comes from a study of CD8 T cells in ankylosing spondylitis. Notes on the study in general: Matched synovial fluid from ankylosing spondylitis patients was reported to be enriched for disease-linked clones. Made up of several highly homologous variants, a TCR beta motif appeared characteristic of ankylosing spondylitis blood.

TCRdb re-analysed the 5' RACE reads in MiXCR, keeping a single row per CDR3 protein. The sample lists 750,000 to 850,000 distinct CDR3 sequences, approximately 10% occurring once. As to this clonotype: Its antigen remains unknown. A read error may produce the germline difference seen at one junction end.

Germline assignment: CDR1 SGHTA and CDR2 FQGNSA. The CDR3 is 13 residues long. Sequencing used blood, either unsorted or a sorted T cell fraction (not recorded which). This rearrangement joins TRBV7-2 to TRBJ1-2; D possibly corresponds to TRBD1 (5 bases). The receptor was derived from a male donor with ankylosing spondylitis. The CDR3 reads CANSLARDSDYTF. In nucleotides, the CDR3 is TGTGCCAACAGCTTAGCGAGGGACTCTGACTACACCTTC.